This T cell receptor beta chain appears in the sequencing data of a study of T cell repertoires in cytomegalovirus infection. Across the whole study: The public TCR beta signatures pointed to both CMV infection and matching HLA type.

This clonotype was seen ten or more times. Its antigen is undetermined. Study findings and constraints: Ex vivo, HLA-C-restricted CMV-specific TCR beta clonotypes prevailed over the rest of the response. Carriage of CMV together with the relevant HLA was identifiable through cumulative public TCR beta family frequency.

TCRdb reanalysed the reads using MiXCR and keeps one entry per CDR3 protein. The sample comprises 150,000 to 200,000 distinct CDR3 sequences, roughly 9.8% of which are singletons, and roughly 5.1% rests with the top ten. Sequenced sample: PBMCs. The source is a human donor in good health (CMV status not recorded). Some clones in this sample may be carry-over from other donors' samples.

CDR3 amino acids: CASSLTGQRNTEAFF. The CDR3, as DNA: TGTGCCAGCTCCCTTACCGGACAGAGGAACACTGAAGCTTTCTTT. The J gene is TRBJ1-1, the V gene TRBV18, with TRBD1 as a possible D gene (6 bases). The germline gives CDR1 KGHSH, CDR2 LQKENI. V lost 6 bases and J lost 1, with 15 bases in between. This CDR3 region has 15 residues. The variable domain in full, with the rest retrieved from reference TRBV18 and TRBJ1-1, is NAGVMQNPRHLVRRRGQEARLRCSPMKGHSHVYWYRQLPEEGLKFMVYLQKENIIDESGMPKERFSAEFPKEGPSILRIQQVVRGDSAAYFCASSLTGQRNTEAFFGQGTRLTVV.